This T cell receptor (beta chain) comes out of a study of human T cells and chemical hapten exposure. Study summary: Sensitization applied 2% DPC to roughly 2 cm by roughly 2 cm of upper inner arm skin. TCR yields per sample varied mostly from small pooled library volume differences. Study-wide findings and caveats: Donor immune responses may differ from healthy people's, since all donors had alopecia. Unchanged with DPC sensitization were TCRs above 1 in 1000 frequency.

CDR1 and CDR2 (germline): SEHNR, FQNEAQ (reference sequence). This CDR3 is 13 amino acids long. V lost 11 bases, J lost 4 bases, and 15 bases lay in between. This clonotype came up many times. The antigen remains undetermined. TCRdb reanalysed the RACE reads using MiXCR and keeps one entry per CDR3 protein. This sample yields about 51,000 distinct CDR3 sequences, of which over 8% are seen a single time; around 15% belongs to the top ten. Time point meaning: pre-sensitization, week 0. The treatment was: therapeutic diphenylcyclopropenone sensitization with weekly scalp DPC. The chain joins TRBV7-9 to TRBJ1-3; D unresolved. The specimen comprised whole blood, sampled in connection with sensitization to the hapten diphenylcyclopropenone (DPC). The sequence derives from a woman in her thirties or forties with alopecia areata. Some clones in this sample may be carry-over from other donors' samples. The CDR3 region has the DNA TGTGCCTGCCAAGGGTATTCCGGAAACACCATATATTTT. Its protein is CACQGYSGNTIYF.